These T cell receptor beta chains were read from a single sample in a study of T cell responses to AZD1222 COVID-19 vaccine. Here immunoSEQ multiplex PCR was the method, and the copy in TCRdb shows in-frame clones only, minus some. The sample carries around 100,000 clones, 87% recorded once. The source was peripheral blood, collected 28 days after the second AZD1222 dose. Receptor source: an adult who received the AZD1222 COVID-19 vaccine. The CDR3 runs from the conserved cysteine through the conserved F or W. Each record gives: J gene, D gene, clone size, V gene, CDR3 protein, CDR3 DNA. The D gene is left open where the match is weak. Clone size is stated in some rows and not others, as once, few, many or a class when expanded.

j_call: TRBJ2-1; d_call: NA; clone_size: NA; v_call: TRBV9; cdr3_aa: CASSLRASSYNEQFF; cdr3_nt: TGTGCCAGCAGCCTCAGGGCGAGCTCCTACAATGAGCAGTTCTTC
j_call: TRBJ2-7; d_call: TRBD2; clone_size: NA; v_call: TRBV27; cdr3_aa: CATSTSGRAYEQYF; cdr3_nt: TGTGCCACCTCGACTAGCGGGAGAGCCTACGAGCAGTACTTC
j_call: TRBJ2-1; d_call: TRBD2; clone_size: NA; v_call: TRBV10-3; cdr3_aa: CAISESFASGTYNEQFF; cdr3_nt: TGTGCCATCAGTGAGTCTTTCGCTAGCGGAACCTACAATGAGCAGTTCTTC
j_call: TRBJ2-7; d_call: NA; clone_size: NA; v_call: TRBV18; cdr3_aa: CASSPPRSGGATYEQYF; cdr3_nt: TGTGCCAGCTCACCCCCTCGGTCGGGCGGGGCTACCTACGAGCAGTACTTC
j_call: TRBJ1-1; d_call: TRBD1; clone_size: once; v_call: TRBV5-1; cdr3_aa: CASSLGDRGGAFF; cdr3_nt: TGCGCCAGCAGCTTAGGGGACAGGGGAGGAGCTTTCTTT
j_call: TRBJ1-1; d_call: NA; clone_size: NA; v_call: TRBV10-3; cdr3_aa: CAISEGQGGSYTEAFF; cdr3_nt: TGTGCCATCAGTGAAGGGCAGGGAGGGAGTTACACTGAAGCTTTCTTT
j_call: TRBJ2-4; d_call: TRBD1; clone_size: NA; v_call: TRBV7-2; cdr3_aa: CASSQGQGINIQYF; cdr3_nt: TGTGCCAGCAGCCAGGGACAGGGAATAAACATTCAGTACTTC
j_call: TRBJ2-7; d_call: NA; clone_size: NA; v_call: TRBV13; cdr3_aa: CASSHRETYEQYF; cdr3_nt: TGTGCCAGCAGCCACAGGGAGACCTACGAGCAGTACTTC
j_call: TRBJ2-7; d_call: NA; clone_size: NA; v_call: TRBV2; cdr3_aa: CASSEGPYEQYF; cdr3_nt: TGTGCCAGCAGTGAAGGTCCCTACGAGCAGTACTTC
j_call: TRBJ2-5; d_call: NA; clone_size: NA; v_call: TRBV24-1; cdr3_aa: CATSVPLGQGETQYF; cdr3_nt: TGTGCCACCAGTGTCCCTCTTGGGCAGGGAGAGACCCAGTACTTC
j_call: TRBJ1-5; d_call: NA; clone_size: NA; v_call: TRBV30; cdr3_aa: CAWSGGWNQPQHF; cdr3_nt: TGTGCCTGGAGCGGGGGGTGGAATCAGCCCCAGCATTTT
j_call: TRBJ1-6; d_call: NA; clone_size: NA; v_call: TRBV2; cdr3_aa: CASSEEGPRLNSPLHF; cdr3_nt: TGTGCCAGCAGTGAAGAGGGCCCACGATTAAATTCACCCCTCCACTTT
j_call: TRBJ1-5; d_call: NA; clone_size: NA; v_call: TRBV6-5; cdr3_aa: CASSYNRDGQPQHF; cdr3_nt: TGTGCCAGCAGTTACAACAGGGACGGTCAGCCCCAGCATTTT
j_call: TRBJ1-1; d_call: NA; clone_size: NA; v_call: TRBV5-1; cdr3_aa: CASSLGTASLNTEAFF; cdr3_nt: TGCGCCAGCAGCTTGGGGACAGCTTCTTTGAACACTGAAGCTTTCTTT
j_call: TRBJ1-4; d_call: NA; clone_size: NA; v_call: TRBV5-1; cdr3_aa: CASSLTWTKNEKLFF; cdr3_nt: TGCGCCAGCAGCTTGACCTGGACGAAGAATGAAAAACTGTTTTTT
j_call: TRBJ2-3; d_call: NA; clone_size: NA; v_call: TRBV6-2/TRBV6-3; cdr3_aa: CASSSGPKQYF; cdr3_nt: TGTGCCAGCAGCTCGGGGCCTAAGCAGTATTTT
j_call: TRBJ1-5; d_call: NA; clone_size: NA; v_call: TRBV7-8; cdr3_aa: CASSLALWEPQHF; cdr3_nt: TGTGCCAGCAGCTTAGCGCTCTGGGAGCCCCAGCATTTT
j_call: TRBJ1-5; d_call: NA; clone_size: NA; v_call: TRBV7-8; cdr3_aa: CASSLHSGVNQPQHF; cdr3_nt: TGTGCCAGCAGCCTACACTCAGGCGTCAATCAGCCCCAGCATTTT
j_call: TRBJ1-3; d_call: NA; clone_size: NA; v_call: TRBV2; cdr3_aa: CASSGKENTIYF; cdr3_nt: TGTGCCAGCAGTGGTAAAGAAAACACCATATATTTT
j_call: TRBJ2-3; d_call: NA; clone_size: once; v_call: TRBV21-1; cdr3_aa: CASSSRGGVADTQYF; cdr3_nt: TGTGCCAGCAGCAGTCGGGGGGGCGTAGCAGATACGCAGTATTTT
j_call: TRBJ1-3; d_call: NA; clone_size: NA; v_call: TRBV5-4; cdr3_aa: CASSSGRELGNTIYF; cdr3_nt: TGTGCCAGCAGCTCCGGGAGAGAGCTCGGAAACACCATATATTTT
j_call: TRBJ2-2; d_call: TRBD1; clone_size: NA; v_call: TRBV6-1; cdr3_aa: CASSEGTGSTGELFF; cdr3_nt: TGTGCCAGCAGTGAAGGGACAGGTTCCACCGGGGAGCTGTTTTTT
j_call: TRBJ1-4; d_call: TRBD1; clone_size: NA; v_call: TRBV5-1; cdr3_aa: CASSLEGQGAPEKLFF; cdr3_nt: TGCGCCAGCAGCTTGGAGGGCCAGGGGGCGCCGGAAAAACTGTTTTTT
j_call: TRBJ1-2; d_call: NA; clone_size: NA; v_call: TRBV30; cdr3_aa: CACNLERLYSYTF; cdr3_nt: TGTGCCTGTAATTTAGAACGGCTCTATAGCTACACCTTC
j_call: TRBJ2-7; d_call: TRBD1; clone_size: many; v_call: TRBV6-4; cdr3_aa: CASSERAGGSLSEQYF; cdr3_nt: TGTGCCAGCAGTGAGAGGGCAGGGGGCAGTTTATCCGAGCAGTACTTC
j_call: TRBJ2-3; d_call: NA; clone_size: NA; v_call: TRBV7-2; cdr3_aa: CASSLVGRDTQYF; cdr3_nt: TGTGCCAGCAGCTTAGTAGGTCGAGATACGCAGTATTTT
j_call: TRBJ1-2; d_call: TRBD1; clone_size: NA; v_call: TRBV5-4; cdr3_aa: CASSLSGQGHEGYTF; cdr3_nt: TGTGCCAGCAGCTTGTCGGGACAGGGGCATGAGGGCTACACCTTC
j_call: TRBJ1-4; d_call: TRBD1; clone_size: NA; v_call: TRBV7-8; cdr3_aa: CASSLTGFVEKLFF; cdr3_nt: TGTGCCAGCAGCTTGACAGGGTTCGTTGAAAAACTGTTTTTT
j_call: TRBJ1-1; d_call: TRBD1; clone_size: NA; v_call: TRBV27; cdr3_aa: CASRPSGGALATEAFF; cdr3_nt: TGTGCCAGCAGACCATCAGGGGGCGCCCTGGCCACTGAAGCTTTCTTT
j_call: TRBJ2-5; d_call: NA; clone_size: NA; v_call: TRBV4-3; cdr3_aa: CASSSRLEGWETQYF; cdr3_nt: TGCGCCAGCAGCTCCCGACTAGAGGGTTGGGAGACCCAGTACTTC
j_call: TRBJ1-1; d_call: NA; clone_size: NA; v_call: TRBV5-1; cdr3_aa: CASSLGAGGTAFF; cdr3_nt: TGCGCCAGCAGCTTGGGGGCGGGCGGAACAGCTTTCTTT
j_call: TRBJ1-1; d_call: NA; clone_size: NA; v_call: TRBV4-1; cdr3_aa: CASSEGSGVAFF; cdr3_nt: TGCGCCAGCAGCGAGGGATCGGGGGTGGCTTTCTTT
j_call: TRBJ1-2; d_call: NA; clone_size: NA; v_call: TRBV2; cdr3_aa: CASSGTTNYGYTF; cdr3_nt: TGTGCCAGCAGCGGGACAACTAACTATGGCTACACCTTC
j_call: TRBJ1-6; d_call: TRBD1; clone_size: NA; v_call: TRBV2; cdr3_aa: CASSAETGGLSLHF; cdr3_nt: TGTGCCAGCAGCGCCGAGACAGGGGGTTTGTCCCTCCACTTT
j_call: TRBJ1-2; d_call: TRBD1; clone_size: NA; v_call: TRBV4-2; cdr3_aa: CASSQGQGGSDGYTF; cdr3_nt: TGTGCCAGCAGCCAAGGACAGGGGGGGAGTGATGGCTACACCTTC
j_call: TRBJ1-5; d_call: NA; clone_size: NA; v_call: TRBV19; cdr3_aa: CASSIVPYSNQPQHF; cdr3_nt: TGTGCCAGTAGTATAGTCCCTTATAGCAATCAGCCCCAGCATTTT
j_call: TRBJ2-7; d_call: NA; clone_size: NA; v_call: TRBV7-8; cdr3_aa: CASSPVAVSYEQYF; cdr3_nt: TGTGCCAGCAGCCCTGTGGCAGTCTCCTACGAGCAGTACTTC
j_call: TRBJ2-1; d_call: NA; clone_size: NA; v_call: TRBV21-1; cdr3_aa: CASSKAPFGLSAGNEQFF; cdr3_nt: TGTGCCAGCAGCAAAGCGCCCTTTGGACTCAGCGCAGGCAATGAGCAGTTCTTC
j_call: TRBJ1-1; d_call: NA; clone_size: NA; v_call: TRBV2; cdr3_aa: CASSGFSNTEAFF; cdr3_nt: TGTGCCAGCAGTGGCTTTTCGAACACTGAAGCTTTCTTT
j_call: TRBJ2-7; d_call: NA; clone_size: NA; v_call: TRBV10-3; cdr3_aa: CAISGLDGAEQYF; cdr3_nt: TGTGCCATCAGTGGGCTCGATGGGGCCGAGCAGTACTTC
j_call: TRBJ1-1; d_call: NA; clone_size: NA; v_call: TRBV18; cdr3_aa: CASSGSVYTEAFF; cdr3_nt: TGTGCCAGCTCGGGGTCGGTTTACACTGAAGCTTTCTTT
j_call: TRBJ1-2; d_call: NA; clone_size: NA; v_call: TRBV18; cdr3_aa: CASSPSQLVSNYGYTF; cdr3_nt: TGTGCCAGCTCACCATCCCAGTTGGTCTCCAACTATGGCTACACCTTC
j_call: TRBJ2-1; d_call: NA; clone_size: few; v_call: TRBV7-9; cdr3_aa: CASSLGQGNEQFF; cdr3_nt: TGTGCCAGCAGCTTAGGCCAGGGCAATGAGCAGTTCTTC
j_call: TRBJ1-5; d_call: TRBD1; clone_size: NA; v_call: TRBV7-2; cdr3_aa: CASGRTGSNQPQHF; cdr3_nt: TGTGCCAGCGGAAGGACAGGGAGCAATCAGCCCCAGCATTTT
j_call: TRBJ2-1; d_call: NA; clone_size: NA; v_call: TRBV15; cdr3_aa: CATSRLGVGGLGEQFF; cdr3_nt: TGTGCCACCAGCAGATTAGGGGTCGGGGGCCTCGGTGAGCAGTTCTTC
j_call: TRBJ1-2; d_call: NA; clone_size: NA; v_call: TRBV12-3/TRBV12-4; cdr3_aa: CASSLELRQGYTF; cdr3_nt: TGTGCCAGCAGTTTAGAGTTAAGACAGGGCTACACCTTC
j_call: TRBJ1-2; d_call: NA; clone_size: NA; v_call: TRBV20-1; cdr3_aa: CSASGAGGALNYGYTF; cdr3_nt: TGCAGTGCTAGTGGGGCGGGAGGGGCGCTGAACTATGGCTACACCTTC
j_call: TRBJ1-6; d_call: NA; clone_size: NA; v_call: TRBV28; cdr3_aa: CASKDSHNSPLHF; cdr3_nt: TGTGCCAGCAAGGACAGCCATAATTCACCCCTCCACTTT
j_call: TRBJ2-1; d_call: TRBD2; clone_size: NA; v_call: TRBV30; cdr3_aa: CAWSVGAYGTRGNEQFF; cdr3_nt: TGTGCCTGGAGTGTAGGCGCCTATGGGACTAGGGGCAATGAGCAGTTCTTC
j_call: TRBJ2-1; d_call: TRBD2; clone_size: NA; v_call: TRBV7-3; cdr3_aa: CASSMTSGEQFF; cdr3_nt: TGTGCCAGCAGCATGACTAGCGGTGAGCAGTTCTTC
j_call: TRBJ2-5; d_call: NA; clone_size: NA; v_call: TRBV12-3/TRBV12-4; cdr3_aa: CASSLRETQYF; cdr3_nt: TGTGCCAGCAGTTTACGGGAGACCCAGTACTTC
j_call: TRBJ1-2; d_call: NA; clone_size: NA; v_call: TRBV7-2; cdr3_aa: CASSLEVMGNTF; cdr3_nt: TGTGCCAGCAGCTTAGAAGTGATGGGAAACACCTTC
j_call: TRBJ2-3; d_call: NA; clone_size: NA; v_call: TRBV5-1; cdr3_aa: CASSLSPGGDTQYF; cdr3_nt: TGCGCCAGCAGCTTGTCCCCAGGAGGAGATACGCAGTATTTT
j_call: TRBJ1-1; d_call: NA; clone_size: NA; v_call: TRBV5-1; cdr3_aa: CASSLTGGLNTEAFF; cdr3_nt: TGCGCCAGCAGCCTGACTGGTGGACTGAACACTGAAGCTTTCTTT
j_call: TRBJ2-5; d_call: NA; clone_size: NA; v_call: TRBV20-1; cdr3_aa: CSASDRRDQETQYF; cdr3_nt: TGCAGTGCTAGTGATCGGCGGGACCAAGAGACCCAGTACTTC
j_call: TRBJ2-7; d_call: TRBD2; clone_size: NA; v_call: TRBV4-2; cdr3_aa: CASSQDKHLAGVNEQYF; cdr3_nt: TGTGCCAGCAGCCAAGATAAGCATCTAGCGGGAGTTAACGAGCAGTACTTC
j_call: TRBJ1-5; d_call: TRBD1; clone_size: many; v_call: TRBV27; cdr3_aa: CASSLRQGNSQPQHF; cdr3_nt: TGTGCCAGCAGTTTGAGACAGGGTAATTCGCAGCCCCAGCATTTT
j_call: TRBJ1-2; d_call: TRBD1; clone_size: NA; v_call: TRBV6-1; cdr3_aa: CASSEAGTGGTYGYTF; cdr3_nt: TGTGCCAGCAGTGAAGCTGGGACAGGGGGGACCTATGGCTACACCTTC
j_call: TRBJ2-5; d_call: NA; clone_size: NA; v_call: TRBV20-1; cdr3_aa: CSASLRGETQYF; cdr3_nt: TGCAGTGCTAGTCTACGCGGGGAGACCCAGTACTTC
j_call: TRBJ2-7; d_call: TRBD1; clone_size: once; v_call: TRBV19; cdr3_aa: CASSIQTGPTYEQYF; cdr3_nt: TGTGCCAGTAGTATCCAGACAGGGCCCACCTACGAGCAGTACTTC